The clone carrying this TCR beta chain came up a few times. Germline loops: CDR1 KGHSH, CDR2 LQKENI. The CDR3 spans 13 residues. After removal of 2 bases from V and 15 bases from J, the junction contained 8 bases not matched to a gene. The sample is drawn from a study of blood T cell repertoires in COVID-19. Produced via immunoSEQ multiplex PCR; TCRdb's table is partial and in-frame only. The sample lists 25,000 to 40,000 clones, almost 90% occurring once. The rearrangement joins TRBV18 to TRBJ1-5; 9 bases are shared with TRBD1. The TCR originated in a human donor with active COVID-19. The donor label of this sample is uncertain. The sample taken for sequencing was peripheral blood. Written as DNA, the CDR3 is TGTGCCAGCTCACCAAGCCGGGACAGGGCTCCGCATTTT. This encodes CASSPSRDRAPHF.